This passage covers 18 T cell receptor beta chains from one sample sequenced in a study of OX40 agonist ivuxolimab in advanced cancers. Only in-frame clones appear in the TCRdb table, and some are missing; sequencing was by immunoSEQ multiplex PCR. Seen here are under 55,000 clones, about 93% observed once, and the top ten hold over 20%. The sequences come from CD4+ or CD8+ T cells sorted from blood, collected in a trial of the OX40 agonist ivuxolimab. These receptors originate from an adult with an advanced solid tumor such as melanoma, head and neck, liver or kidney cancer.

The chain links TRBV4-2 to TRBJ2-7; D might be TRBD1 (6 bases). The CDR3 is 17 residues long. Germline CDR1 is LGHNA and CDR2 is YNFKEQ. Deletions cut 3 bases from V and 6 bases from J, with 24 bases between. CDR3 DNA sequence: TGTGCCAGCAGCCAGATCCCCTTAGGGGGAGAAGGGTTCGAGCAGTACTTC. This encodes CASSQIPLGGEGFEQYF.

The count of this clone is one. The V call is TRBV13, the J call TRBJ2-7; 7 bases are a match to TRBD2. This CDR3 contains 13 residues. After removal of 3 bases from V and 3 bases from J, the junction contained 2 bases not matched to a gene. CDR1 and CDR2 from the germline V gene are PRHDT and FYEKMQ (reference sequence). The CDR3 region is CASSFASGYEQYF. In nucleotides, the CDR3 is TGTGCCAGCAGCTTCGCTAGCGGCTACGAGCAGTACTTC.

CDR3 region: CASSTDPPYNEQFF. The CDR3 region has the DNA TGTGCCAGCAGCACCGACCCACCCTACAATGAGCAGTTCTTC. The V gene is TRBV7-8, the J gene TRBJ2-1; no reliable D call. CDR1 SGHVS and CDR2 FQNEAQ come from the germline V gene. There are 14 residues in the CDR3. V dropped 5 bases and J dropped 2 bases, with 10 bases sitting between them.

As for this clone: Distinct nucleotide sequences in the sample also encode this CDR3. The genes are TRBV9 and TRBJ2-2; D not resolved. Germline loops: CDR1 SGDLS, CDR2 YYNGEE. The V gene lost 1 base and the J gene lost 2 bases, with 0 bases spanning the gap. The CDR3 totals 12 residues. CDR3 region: CASSVNTGELFF. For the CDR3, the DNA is TGTGCCAGCAGCGTAAACACCGGGGAGCTGTTTTTT.

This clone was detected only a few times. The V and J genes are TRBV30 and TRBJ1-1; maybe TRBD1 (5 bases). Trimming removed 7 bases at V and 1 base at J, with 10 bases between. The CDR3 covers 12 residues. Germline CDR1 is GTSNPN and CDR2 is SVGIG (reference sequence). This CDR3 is CASTRENTEAFF. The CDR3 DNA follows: TGTGCCTCTACCAGGGAGAACACTGAAGCTTTCTTT.

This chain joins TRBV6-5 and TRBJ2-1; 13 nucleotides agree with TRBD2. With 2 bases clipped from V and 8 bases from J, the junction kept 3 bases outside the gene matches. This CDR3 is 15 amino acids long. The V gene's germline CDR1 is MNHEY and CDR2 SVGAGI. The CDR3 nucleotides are TGTGCCAGCAGTTACACTAGCGGGGGGGCCCATGAGCAGTTCTTC. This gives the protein CASSYTSGGAHEQFF.

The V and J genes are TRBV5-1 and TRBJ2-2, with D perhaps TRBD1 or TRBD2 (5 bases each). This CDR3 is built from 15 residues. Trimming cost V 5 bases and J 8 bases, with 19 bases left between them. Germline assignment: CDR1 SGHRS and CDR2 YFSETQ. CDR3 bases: TGCGCCAGCAGAGAGGTCGGTCCGGGGCTTGGGGAGCTGTTTTTT. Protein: CASREVGPGLGELFF.

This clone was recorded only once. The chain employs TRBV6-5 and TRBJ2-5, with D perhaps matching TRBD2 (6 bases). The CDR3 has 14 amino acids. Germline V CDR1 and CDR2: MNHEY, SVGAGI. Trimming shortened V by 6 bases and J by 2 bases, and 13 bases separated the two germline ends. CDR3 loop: CASSRAGAQETQYF. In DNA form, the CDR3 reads TGTGCCAGCAGCAGAGCGGGCGCTCAAGAGACCCAGTACTTC.

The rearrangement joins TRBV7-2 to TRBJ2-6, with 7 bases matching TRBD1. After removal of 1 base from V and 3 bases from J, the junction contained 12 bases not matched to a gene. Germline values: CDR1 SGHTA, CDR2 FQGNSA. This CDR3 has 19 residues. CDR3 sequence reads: CASSLVDRATRSGANVLTF. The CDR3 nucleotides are TGTGCCAGCAGCTTAGTAGACAGGGCCACCCGGAGTGGGGCCAACGTCCTGACTTTC.

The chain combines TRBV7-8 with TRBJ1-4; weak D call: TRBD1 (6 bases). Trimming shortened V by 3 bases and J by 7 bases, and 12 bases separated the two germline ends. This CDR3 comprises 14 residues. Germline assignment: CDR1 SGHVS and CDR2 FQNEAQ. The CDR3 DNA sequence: TGTGCCAGCAGCTTGGGGACATCGGCTGAAAAACTGTTTTTT. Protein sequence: CASSLGTSAEKLFF.

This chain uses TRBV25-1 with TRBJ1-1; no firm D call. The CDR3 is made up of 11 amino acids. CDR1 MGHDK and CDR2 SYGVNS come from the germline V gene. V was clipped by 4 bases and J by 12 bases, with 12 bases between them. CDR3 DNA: TGTGCCAGCAGTGCATCGACAATCTCTTTCTTT. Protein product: CASSASTISFF.

This CDR3 is CASSQHTWDRVDNEQFF. CDR3 DNA: TGTGCCAGCAGCCAACATACCTGGGACAGGGTTGACAATGAGCAGTTCTTC. The chain couples TRBV14 to TRBJ2-1, with 9 bases matching TRBD1. The length of the CDR3 is 17 residues. Trimming cost V 2 bases and J 5 bases; bases outside gene matches: 10. The V gene's germline CDR1 is SGHDN and CDR2 FVKESK. The whole variable domain, filled in from reference TRBV14 and TRBJ2-1, reads EAGVTQFPSHSVIEKGQTVTLRCDPISGHDNLYWYRRVMGKEIKFLLHFVKESKQDESGMPNNRFLAERTGGTYSTLKVQPAELEDSGVYFCASSQHTWDRVDNEQFFGPGTRLTVL.

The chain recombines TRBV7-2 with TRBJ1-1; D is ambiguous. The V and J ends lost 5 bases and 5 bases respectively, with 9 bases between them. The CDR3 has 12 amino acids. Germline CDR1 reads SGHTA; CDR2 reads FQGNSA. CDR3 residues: CASSADGTEAFF. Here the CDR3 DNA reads TGTGCCAGCAGCGCGGACGGGACTGAAGCTTTCTTT.

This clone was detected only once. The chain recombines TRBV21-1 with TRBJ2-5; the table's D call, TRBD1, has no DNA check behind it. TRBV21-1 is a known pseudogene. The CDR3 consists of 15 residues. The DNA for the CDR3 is TGTGCCAGCAGCAACTCCGACAGGGGAAGAGAGACCCAGTACTTC. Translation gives CASSNSDRGRETQYF.

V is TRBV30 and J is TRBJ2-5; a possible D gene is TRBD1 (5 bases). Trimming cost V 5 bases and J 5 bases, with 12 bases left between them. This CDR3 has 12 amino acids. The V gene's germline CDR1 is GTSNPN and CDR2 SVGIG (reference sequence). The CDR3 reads CAWGWGRETQYF. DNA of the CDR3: TGTGCCTGGGGCTGGGGCAGGGAGACCCAGTACTTC.

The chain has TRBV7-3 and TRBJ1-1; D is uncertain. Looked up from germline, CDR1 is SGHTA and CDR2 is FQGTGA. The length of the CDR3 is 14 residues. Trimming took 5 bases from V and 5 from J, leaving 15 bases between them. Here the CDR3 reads CASSKPGEGTEAFF. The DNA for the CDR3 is TGTGCCAGCAGCAAGCCCGGGGAAGGGACTGAAGCTTTCTTT.

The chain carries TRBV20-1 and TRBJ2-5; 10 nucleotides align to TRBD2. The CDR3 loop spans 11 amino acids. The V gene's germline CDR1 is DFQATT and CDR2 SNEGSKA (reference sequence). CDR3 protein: CRLLAGALEYF. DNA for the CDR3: TGCAGACTTCTAGCGGGAGCCCTCGAGTACTTC.

The DNA of the CDR3 is TGTGCCATCAGTGAGGGAGCGAAGCGGGAGGGCCCCGCGGACACCGGGGAGCTGTTTTTT. It is translated as CAISEGAKREGPADTGELFF. The rearrangement joins TRBV10-3 to TRBJ2-2, with 10 bases fitting TRBD2. CDR1 is ENHRY and CDR2 is SYGVKD in the germline V gene. The J segment lost 3 bases and the V segment lost 2 bases, leaving 15 bases of the junction unmatched. CDR3 size: 20 residues.